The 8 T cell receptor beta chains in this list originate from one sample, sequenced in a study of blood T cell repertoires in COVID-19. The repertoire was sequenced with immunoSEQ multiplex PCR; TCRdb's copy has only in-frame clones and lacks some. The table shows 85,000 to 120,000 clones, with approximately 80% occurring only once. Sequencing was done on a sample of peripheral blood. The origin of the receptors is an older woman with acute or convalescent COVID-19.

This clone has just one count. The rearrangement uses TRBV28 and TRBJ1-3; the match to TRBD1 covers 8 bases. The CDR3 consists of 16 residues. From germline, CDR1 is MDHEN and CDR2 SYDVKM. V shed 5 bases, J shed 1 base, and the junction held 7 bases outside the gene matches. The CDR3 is CASSPPTGASGNTIYF. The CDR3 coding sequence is TGTGCCAGCAGTCCACCGACAGGGGCGTCTGGAAACACCATATATTTT.

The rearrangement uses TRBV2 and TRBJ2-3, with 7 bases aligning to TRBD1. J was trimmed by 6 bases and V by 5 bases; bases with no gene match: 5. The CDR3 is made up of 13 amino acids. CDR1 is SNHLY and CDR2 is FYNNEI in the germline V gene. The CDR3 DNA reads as TGTGCCAGCAGTCGCAACAGGGGCGATACGCAGTATTTT. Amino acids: CASSRNRGDTQYF.

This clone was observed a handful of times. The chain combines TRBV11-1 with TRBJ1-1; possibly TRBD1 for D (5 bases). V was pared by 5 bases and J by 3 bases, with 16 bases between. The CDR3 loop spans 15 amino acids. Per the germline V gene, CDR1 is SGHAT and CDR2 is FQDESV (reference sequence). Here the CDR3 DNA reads TGTGCCAGCAGCCACCGGTCGGGGGATCACACTGAAGCTTTCTTT. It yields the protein CASSHRSGDHTEAFF.

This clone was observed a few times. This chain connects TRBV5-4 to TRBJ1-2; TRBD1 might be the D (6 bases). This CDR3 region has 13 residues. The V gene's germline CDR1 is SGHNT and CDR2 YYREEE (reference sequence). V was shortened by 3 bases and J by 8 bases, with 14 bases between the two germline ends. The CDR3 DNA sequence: TGTGCCAGCAGCTCACCCACAGGGAACGGCTACACCTTC. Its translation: CASSSPTGNGYTF. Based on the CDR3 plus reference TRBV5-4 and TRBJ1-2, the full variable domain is ETGVTQSPTHLIKTRGQQVTLRCSSQSGHNTVSWYQQALGQGPQFIFQYYREEENGRGNFPPRFSGLQFPNYSSELNVNALELDDSALYLCASSSPTGNGYTFGSGTRLTVV.

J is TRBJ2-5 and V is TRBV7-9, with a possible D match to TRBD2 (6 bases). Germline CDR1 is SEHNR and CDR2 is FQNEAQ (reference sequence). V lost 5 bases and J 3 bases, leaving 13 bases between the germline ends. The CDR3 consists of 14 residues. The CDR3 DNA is TGTGCCAGCAGCACTTGGGACTTAAAAGAGACCCAGTACTTC. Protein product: CASSTWDLKETQYF.

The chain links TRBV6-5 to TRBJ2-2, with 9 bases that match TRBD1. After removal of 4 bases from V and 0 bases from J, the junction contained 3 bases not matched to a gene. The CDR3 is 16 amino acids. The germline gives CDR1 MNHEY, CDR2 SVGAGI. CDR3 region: CASSSGTGTNTGELFF. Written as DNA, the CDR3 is TGTGCCAGCAGTTCCGGGACAGGGACGAACACCGGGGAGCTGTTTTTT.

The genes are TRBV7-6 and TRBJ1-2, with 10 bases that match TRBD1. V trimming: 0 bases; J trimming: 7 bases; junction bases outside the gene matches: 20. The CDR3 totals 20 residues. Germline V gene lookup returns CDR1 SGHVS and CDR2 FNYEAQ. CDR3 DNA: TGTGCCAGCAGCTTAGCGTTGACAGGGGGCAGGAACCCGACCCGGGGTGGCTACACCTTC. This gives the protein CASSLALTGGRNPTRGGYTF.

The CDR3 bases are TGTGCCAGCAGCTTGGAGGGACAGGGGACTGAAAAACTGTTTTTT. Its translation: CASSLEGQGTEKLFF. The V call is TRBV5-5, the J call TRBJ1-4, with 10 nucleotides matching TRBD1. The ends lost 0 bases at V and 7 bases at J; junction bases unmatched: 3. The CDR3 has 15 residues. Germline-derived CDR1 and CDR2 are SGHKS and YYEKEE (reference sequence).